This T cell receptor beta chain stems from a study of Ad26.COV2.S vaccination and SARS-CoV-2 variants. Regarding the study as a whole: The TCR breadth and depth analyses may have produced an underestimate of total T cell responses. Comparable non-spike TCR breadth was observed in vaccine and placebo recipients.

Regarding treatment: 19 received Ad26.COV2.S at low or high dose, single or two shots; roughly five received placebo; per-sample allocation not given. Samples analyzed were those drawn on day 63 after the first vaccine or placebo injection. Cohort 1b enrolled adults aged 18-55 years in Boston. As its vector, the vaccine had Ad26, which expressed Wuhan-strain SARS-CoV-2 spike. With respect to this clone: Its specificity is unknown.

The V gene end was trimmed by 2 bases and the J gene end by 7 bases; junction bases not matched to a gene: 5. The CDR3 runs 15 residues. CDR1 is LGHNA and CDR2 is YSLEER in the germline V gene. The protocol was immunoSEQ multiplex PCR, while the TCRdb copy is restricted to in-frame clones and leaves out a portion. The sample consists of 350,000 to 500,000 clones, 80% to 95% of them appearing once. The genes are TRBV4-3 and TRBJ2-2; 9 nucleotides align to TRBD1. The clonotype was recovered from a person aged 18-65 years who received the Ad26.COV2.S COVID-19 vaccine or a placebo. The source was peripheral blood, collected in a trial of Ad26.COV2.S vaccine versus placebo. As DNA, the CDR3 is TGCGCCAGCAGCCAATCACAGGGGGCTGGCGGGGAGCTGTTTTTT. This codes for CASSQSQGAGGELFF.